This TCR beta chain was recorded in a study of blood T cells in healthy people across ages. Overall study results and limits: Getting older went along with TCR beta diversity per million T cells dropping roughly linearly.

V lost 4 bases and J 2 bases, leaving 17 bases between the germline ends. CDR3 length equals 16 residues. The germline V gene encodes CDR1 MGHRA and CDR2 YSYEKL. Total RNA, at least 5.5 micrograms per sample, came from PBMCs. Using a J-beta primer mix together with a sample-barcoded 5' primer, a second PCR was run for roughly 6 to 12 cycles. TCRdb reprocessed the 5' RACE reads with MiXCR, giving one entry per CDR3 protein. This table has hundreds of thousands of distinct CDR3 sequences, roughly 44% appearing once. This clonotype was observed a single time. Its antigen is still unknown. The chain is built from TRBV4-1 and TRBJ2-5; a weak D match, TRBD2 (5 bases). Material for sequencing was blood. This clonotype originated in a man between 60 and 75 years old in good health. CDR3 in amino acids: CASSPGPYPGQETQYF. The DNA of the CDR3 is TGCGCCAGCAGCCCCGGACCTTACCCGGGGCAAGAGACCCAGTACTTC.